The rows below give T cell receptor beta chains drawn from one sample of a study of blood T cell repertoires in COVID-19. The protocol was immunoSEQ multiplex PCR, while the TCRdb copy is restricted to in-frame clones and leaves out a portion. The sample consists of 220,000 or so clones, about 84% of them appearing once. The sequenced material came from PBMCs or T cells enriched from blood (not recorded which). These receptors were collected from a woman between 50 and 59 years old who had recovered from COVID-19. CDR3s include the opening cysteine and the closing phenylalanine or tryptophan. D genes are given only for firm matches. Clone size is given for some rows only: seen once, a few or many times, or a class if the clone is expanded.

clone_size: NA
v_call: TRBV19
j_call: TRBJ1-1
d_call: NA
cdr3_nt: TGTGCCAGTACCCGATCCGGGGGACCTGAAGCTTTCTTT
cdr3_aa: CASTRSGGPEAFF

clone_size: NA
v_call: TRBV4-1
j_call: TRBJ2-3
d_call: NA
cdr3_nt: TGCGCCAGCGCTCCGGTCAGGGGAGGCACAGATACGCAGTATTTT
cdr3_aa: CASAPVRGGTDTQYF

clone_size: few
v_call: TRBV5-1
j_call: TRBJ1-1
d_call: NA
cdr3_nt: TGCGCCAGCAGCTTGGAGACGGGAGCTGAAGCTTTCTTT
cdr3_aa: CASSLETGAEAFF

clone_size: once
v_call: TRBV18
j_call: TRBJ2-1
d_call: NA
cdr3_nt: TGTGCCAGCTCACCCAGGAATCCACTAGATTCCTTTGATGAGCAGTTCTTC
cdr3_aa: CASSPRNPLDSFDEQFF

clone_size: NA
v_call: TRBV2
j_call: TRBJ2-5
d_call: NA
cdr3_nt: TGTGCCAGCATTTATTCTCAGACCCAGTACTTC
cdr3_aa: CASIYSQTQYF

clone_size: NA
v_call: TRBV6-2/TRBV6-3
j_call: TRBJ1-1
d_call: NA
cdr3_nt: TGTGCCAGCAGTTACCAGGGTGAAGCTTTCTTT
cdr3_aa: CASSYQGEAFF

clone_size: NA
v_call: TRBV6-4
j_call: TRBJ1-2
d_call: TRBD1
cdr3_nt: TGTGCCGCCGGGACAGGGCGACTCTACACCTTC
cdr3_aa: CAAGTGRLYTF

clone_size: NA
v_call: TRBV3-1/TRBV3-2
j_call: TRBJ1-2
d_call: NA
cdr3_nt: TGTGCCAGCAGCTTAGGCAGGGCGGGGGATGGCTACACCTTC
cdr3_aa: CASSLGRAGDGYTF

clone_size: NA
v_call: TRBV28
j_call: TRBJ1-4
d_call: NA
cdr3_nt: TGTGCCAGCAGCCCTGGGGGCGAAAAACTGTTTTTT
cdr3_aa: CASSPGGEKLFF

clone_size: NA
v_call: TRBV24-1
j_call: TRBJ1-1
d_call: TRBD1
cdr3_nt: TGTGCCACCAGTGCGGGGACAGGGGGGAACACTGAAGCTTTCTTT
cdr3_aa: CATSAGTGGNTEAFF

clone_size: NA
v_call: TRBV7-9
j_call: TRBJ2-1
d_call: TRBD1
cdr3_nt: TGTGCCAGCAGCCCCATTGACAGGGGAAGGCTTATGCGGGATGAGCAGTTCTTC
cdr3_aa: CASSPIDRGRLMRDEQFF

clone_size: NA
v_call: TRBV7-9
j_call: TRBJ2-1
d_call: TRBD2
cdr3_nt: TGTGCCAGCAGCTCCGGACTAGCGGGGATGTTGGGAACCTACAATGAGCAGTTCTTC
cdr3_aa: CASSSGLAGMLGTYNEQFF

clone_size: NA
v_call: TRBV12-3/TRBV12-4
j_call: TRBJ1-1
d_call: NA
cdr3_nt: TGTGCCAGCAGTTTAGGTGGGCAGCCTGCTTTCTTT
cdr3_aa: CASSLGGQPAFF

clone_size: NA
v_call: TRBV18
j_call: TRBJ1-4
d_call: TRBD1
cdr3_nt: TGTGCCAGCTCACCTGTACAGGGGCGTGAAAAACTGTTTTTT
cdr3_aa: CASSPVQGREKLFF

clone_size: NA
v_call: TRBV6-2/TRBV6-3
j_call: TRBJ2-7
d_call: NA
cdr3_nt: TGTGCCAGCAGCCAGACTAGGAGCGAGCAGTACTTC
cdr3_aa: CASSQTRSEQYF

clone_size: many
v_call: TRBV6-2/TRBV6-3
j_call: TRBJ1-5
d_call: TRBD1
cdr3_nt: TGTGCCAGCAGTTACTCGGGACAGGTTTATAGCAATCAGCCCCAGCATTTT
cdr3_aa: CASSYSGQVYSNQPQHF

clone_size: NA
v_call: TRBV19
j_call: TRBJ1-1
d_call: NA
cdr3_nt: TGTGCCAGTAGTATAGTCCCCGCCTACGGAGGGATCTTCTTT
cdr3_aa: CASSIVPAYGGIFF

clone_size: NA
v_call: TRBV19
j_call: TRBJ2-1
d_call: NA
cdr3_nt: TGTGCCAGTAGGTTGACTGGGGCTGGCTCCTACAATGAGCAGTTCTTC
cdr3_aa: CASRLTGAGSYNEQFF

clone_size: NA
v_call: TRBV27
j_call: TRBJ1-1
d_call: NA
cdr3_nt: TGTGCCAGCAGTCGACAGATGAACACTGAAGCTTTCTTT
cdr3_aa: CASSRQMNTEAFF

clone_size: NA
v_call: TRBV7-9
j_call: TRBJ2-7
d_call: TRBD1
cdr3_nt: TGTGCCAGCAGCTTAGGGAGGACAGGGTCCTACGAGCAGTACTTC
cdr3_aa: CASSLGRTGSYEQYF

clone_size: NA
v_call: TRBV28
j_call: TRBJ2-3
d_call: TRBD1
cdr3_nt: TGTGCCAGCCCTCCGGGACAGCACACAGATACGCAGTATTTT
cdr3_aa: CASPPGQHTDTQYF

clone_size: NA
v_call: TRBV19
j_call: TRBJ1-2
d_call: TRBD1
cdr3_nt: TGTGCCAGTAGTATCCAGGACAGGAACTATGGCTACACCTTC
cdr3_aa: CASSIQDRNYGYTF

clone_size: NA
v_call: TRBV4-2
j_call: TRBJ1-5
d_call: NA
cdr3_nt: TGTGCCAGCAGCCAAGCATCGACGCAGGTCACGGCCCAGCATTTT
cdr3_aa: CASSQASTQVTAQHF

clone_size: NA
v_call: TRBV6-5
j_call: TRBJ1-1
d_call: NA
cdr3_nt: TGTGCCAGCTCGCGGGGGGGCACTGAAGCTTTCTTT
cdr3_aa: CASSRGGTEAFF

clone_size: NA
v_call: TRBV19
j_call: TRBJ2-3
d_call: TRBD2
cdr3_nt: TGTGCCAGTAGTATAGCTAGCGGGGGGTTCACAGATACGCAGTATTTT
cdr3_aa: CASSIASGGFTDTQYF

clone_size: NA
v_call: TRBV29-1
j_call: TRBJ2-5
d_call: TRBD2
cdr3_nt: TGCTGCATAGCGGGGGGGGTGAATAGAGGAGAGACCCAGTACTTC
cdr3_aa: CCIAGGVNRGETQYF

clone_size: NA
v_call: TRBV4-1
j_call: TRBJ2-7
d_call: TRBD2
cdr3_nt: TGCGCCAGCAGCCAATGGTGGCGGGAGGAGTACGAGCAGTACTTC
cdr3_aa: CASSQWWREEYEQYF

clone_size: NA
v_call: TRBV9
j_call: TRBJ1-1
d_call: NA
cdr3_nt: TGTGCCAGCAGCCCCGCGGTTTTGTATGGCGACACTGAAGCTTTCTTT
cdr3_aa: CASSPAVLYGDTEAFF

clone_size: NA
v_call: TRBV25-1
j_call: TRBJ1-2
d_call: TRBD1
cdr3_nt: TGTGCCAGCAGTATCGGACAGGAGCGCGGCTACACCTTC
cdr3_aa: CASSIGQERGYTF

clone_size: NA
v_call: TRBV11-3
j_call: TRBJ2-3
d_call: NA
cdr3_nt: TGTGCCAGCAGCTTGCACAGGGCCGGAGTAACAGATACGCAGTATTTT
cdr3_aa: CASSLHRAGVTDTQYF

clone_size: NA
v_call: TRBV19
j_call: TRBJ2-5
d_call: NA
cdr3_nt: TGTGCCAGTAGTATAGATGTGACTCCTTTCGTTGGAAAAGGGACCCAGTACTTC
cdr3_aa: CASSIDVTPFVGKGTQYF

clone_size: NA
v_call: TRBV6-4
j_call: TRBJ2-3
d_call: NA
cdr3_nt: TGTGCCAGCAGTGGCGGGAGCAGGGGAGATACGCAGTATTTT
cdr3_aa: CASSGGSRGDTQYF

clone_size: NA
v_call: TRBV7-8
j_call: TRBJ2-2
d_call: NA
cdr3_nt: TGTGCCAGCAACGACCGACAGAATACCGGGGAGCTGTTTTTT
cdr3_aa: CASNDRQNTGELFF

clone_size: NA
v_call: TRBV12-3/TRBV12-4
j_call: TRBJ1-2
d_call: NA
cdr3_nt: TGTGCCAGCACCCAGAACAGAAACTATGGCTACACCTTC
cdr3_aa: CASTQNRNYGYTF

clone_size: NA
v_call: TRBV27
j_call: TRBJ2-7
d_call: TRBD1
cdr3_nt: TGTGCCAGCAGTTGGACAGGGGGTTCCTACGAGCAGTACTTC
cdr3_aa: CASSWTGGSYEQYF

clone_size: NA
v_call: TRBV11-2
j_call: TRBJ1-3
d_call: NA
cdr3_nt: TGTGCCAGCAGCCGGACTAACGGCAAATCCTCTGGAAACACCATATATTTT
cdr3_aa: CASSRTNGKSSGNTIYF

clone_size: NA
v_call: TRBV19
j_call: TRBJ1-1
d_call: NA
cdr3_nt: TGTGCCAGTAGTGGGGCAGGGCGGACTGAAGCTTTCTTT
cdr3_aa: CASSGAGRTEAFF

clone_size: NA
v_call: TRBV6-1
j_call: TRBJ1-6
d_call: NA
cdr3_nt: TGTGCCAGCAGTGAAGGGTCAGGGAGGATGCATTCACCCCTCCACTTT
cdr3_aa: CASSEGSGRMHSPLHF

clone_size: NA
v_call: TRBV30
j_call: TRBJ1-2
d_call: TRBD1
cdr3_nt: TGTGCCTGGAGTCGGGACAGGCCGTATGGCTACACCTTC
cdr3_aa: CAWSRDRPYGYTF

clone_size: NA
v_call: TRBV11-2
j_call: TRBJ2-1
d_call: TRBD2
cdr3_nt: TGTGCCAGCAGCTTACCCGGGACTAGCGGGATCTATGAGCAGTTCTTC
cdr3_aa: CASSLPGTSGIYEQFF

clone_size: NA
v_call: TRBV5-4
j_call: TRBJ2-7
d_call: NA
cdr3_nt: TGTGCCAGCAGCTTGCTTTCGAAGACAGCCTCCGAGCAGTACTTC
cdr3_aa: CASSLLSKTASEQYF

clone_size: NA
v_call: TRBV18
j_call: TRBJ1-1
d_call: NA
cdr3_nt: TGTGCCAGCTCACCACTGGAGAGGGTTAATCCAAAACCTCGGAACACTGAAGCTTTCTTT
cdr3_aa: CASSPLERVNPKPRNTEAFF

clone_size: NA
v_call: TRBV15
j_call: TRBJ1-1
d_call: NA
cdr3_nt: TGTGCCACCAGCAGGGACACCTCGATGAACACTGAAGCTTTCTTT
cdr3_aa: CATSRDTSMNTEAFF

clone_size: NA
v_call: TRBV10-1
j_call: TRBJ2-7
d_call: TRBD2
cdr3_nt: TGCGCCAGCAGTGTAGCGGGCACCGGGGTGGAGCAGTACTTC
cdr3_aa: CASSVAGTGVEQYF

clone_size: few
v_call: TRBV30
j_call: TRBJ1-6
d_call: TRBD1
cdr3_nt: TGTGCCTGGAGCGGGACAGGGGGTTCACCCCTCCACTTT
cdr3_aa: CAWSGTGGSPLHF

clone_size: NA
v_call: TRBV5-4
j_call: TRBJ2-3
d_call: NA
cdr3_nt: TGTGCCAGCAGCCCGGGATTAGGGGGACCAGATACGCAGTATTTT
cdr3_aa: CASSPGLGGPDTQYF

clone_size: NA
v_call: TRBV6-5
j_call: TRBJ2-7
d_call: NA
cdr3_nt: TGTGCCAGCAGCTCTACACGGGTTGCCTACGAGCAGTACTTC
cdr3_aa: CASSSTRVAYEQYF